A single sample gave rise to the 18 T cell receptor beta chains below, sequenced in a study of blood T cell repertoires in COVID-19. Assay used: immunoSEQ multiplex PCR; TCRdb lists only in-frame clones, some missing. The sample has 390,000 or so clones, roughly 90% seen once. The sequenced sample was peripheral blood. All receptors come from a woman between 25 and 40 years old with COVID-19, enrolled during active disease.

This clone was observed once. The genes are TRBV7-8 and TRBJ2-2, with 7 bases aligning to TRBD1. The germline gives CDR1 SGHVS, CDR2 FQNEAQ. Losses at the gene ends were 4 bases for V and 5 bases for J; bases not matched to a gene: 7. This CDR3 comprises 15 residues. CDR3 residues: CASSSRQGRTGELFF. The CDR3 nucleotides read TGTGCCAGCAGCTCCCGACAGGGAAGAACCGGGGAGCTGTTTTTT.

The rearrangement uses TRBV7-2 and TRBJ2-3; TRBD1 is a possible D gene (5 bases). The length of the CDR3 is 16 residues. Trimming removed 1 base from V and 4 bases from J, with 15 bases in between. Germline-derived CDR1 and CDR2 are SGHTA and FQGNSA. CDR3 sequence: CASSLGSGWGADTQYF. The CDR3 DNA sequence: TGTGCCAGCAGCTTAGGTTCAGGGTGGGGTGCAGATACGCAGTATTTT.

The chain employs TRBV7-2 and TRBJ1-1; D unclear. The CDR3 has 15 residues. V was pared by 2 bases and J by 3 bases, with 13 bases between. CDR1 SGHTA and CDR2 FQGNSA come from the germline V gene. CDR3 bases: TGTGCCAGCAGCTTAAGTGGAGCCGGGGACACTGAAGCTTTCTTT. Translating gives CASSLSGAGDTEAFF.

V and J are TRBV7-2 and TRBJ1-3; no clear D. V shed 10 bases and J shed 0 bases, with 10 bases lying between them. Germline V gene lookup returns CDR1 SGHTA and CDR2 FQGNSA. The length of the CDR3 is 13 residues. The chain's CDR3 is CATTPNSGNTIYF. The CDR3 DNA reads TGTGCCACCACTCCAAACTCTGGAAACACCATATATTTT.

This chain connects TRBV3-1 (or the pseudogene TRBV3-2) to TRBJ2-3; 7 positions agree with TRBD1. The germline CDR1 and CDR2 sequences are LGHDT and YNNKEL (reference sequence). The ends lost 8 bases at V and 1 base at J; junction bases unmatched: 3. The CDR3 length is 13 residues. The CDR3 coding sequence is TGTGCCAGCGACCAGGGGGGCACAGATACGCAGTATTTT. This sequence encodes CASDQGGTDTQYF.

The chain links TRBV7-2 to TRBJ2-3, with D possibly being TRBD2 (6 bases). Looked up from germline, CDR1 is SGHTA and CDR2 is FQGNSA. This CDR3 is 15 amino acids long. V lost 2 bases and J lost 6, with 15 bases in between. CDR3 region: CASSLRGGARDTQYF. The CDR3 bases are TGTGCCAGCAGCTTAAGAGGAGGGGCCCGGGATACGCAGTATTTT. Full variable domain (missing parts from reference TRBV7-2 and TRBJ2-3): GAGVSQSPSNKVTEKGKDVELRCDPISGHTALYWYRQSLGQGLEFLIYFQGNSAPDKSGLPSDRFSAERTGGSVSTLTIQRTQQEDSAVYLCASSLRGGARDTQYFGPGTRLTVL.

The DNA for the CDR3 is TGCGCCAGCAGCCAACTGGGGGGAGGGGCCGAGCAGTACTTC. It translates to CASSQLGGGAEQYF. The chain uses TRBV4-3 and TRBJ2-7; 7 bases are a match to TRBD2. The CDR3 sequence is 14 residues long. The ends lost 2 bases at V and 6 bases at J; junction bases unmatched: 7. From germline, CDR1 is LGHNA and CDR2 YSLEER.

This chain links TRBV6-4 with TRBJ1-5; 7 nucleotides align to TRBD1. The J segment lost 1 base and the V segment lost 6 bases, leaving 6 bases of the junction unmatched. The germline gives CDR1 MRHNA, CDR2 SNTAGT. This CDR3 spans 15 amino acids. The CDR3 loop reads CASSPLDRSNQPQHF. The CDR3 nucleotides are TGTGCCAGCAGCCCGTTGGACAGGAGCAATCAGCCCCAGCATTTT.

The J gene is TRBJ2-2, the V gene TRBV9; D is unclear. Germline CDR1 SGDLS, CDR2 YYNGEE. The CDR3 loop spans 12 amino acids. Trimming took 1 base from V and 4 from J, leaving 2 bases between them. The CDR3 coding sequence is TGTGCCAGCAGCGTACTCACCGGGGAGCTGTTTTTT. This translates into CASSVLTGELFF.

Concerning this clone: The junction does not match germline at one end; this may be a read error. The V and J genes are TRBV7-9 and TRBJ2-3; D is possibly TRBD1 (6 bases). This CDR3 comprises 12 residues. Germline V gene lookup returns CDR1 SEHNR and CDR2 FQNEAQ (reference sequence). CDR3 DNA: TGTGCCAGCAGCTTAGAGGCAGGGGTCCGGCATTTT. Residues: CASSLEAGVRHF.

The rearrangement uses TRBV27 and TRBJ2-6, with 8 bases that match TRBD2. Germline CDR1 MNHEY, CDR2 SMNVEV (reference sequence). The CDR3 is 20 amino acids. V shed 3 bases and J 4 bases; nucleotides not matched to a gene: 17. The CDR3 DNA is TGTGCCAGCAGTTTGAAACGTGCGGGGGGAACAGTGAGCGGGGCCAACGTCCTGACTTTC. Protein: CASSLKRAGGTVSGANVLTF.

Regarding this clone: Additional DNA sequences in this sample encode the identical CDR3. This sequence joins TRBV7-2 and TRBJ2-1, with 15 bases identical to TRBD2. Germline V gene lookup returns CDR1 SGHTA and CDR2 FQGNSA. V dropped 4 bases and J dropped 10; count of bases not matched to a gene: 2. The CDR3 sequence is 14 residues long. The CDR3 protein is CASSSGLAGGEQFF. In DNA form, the CDR3 reads TGTGCCAGCAGCTCGGGACTAGCGGGGGGAGAGCAGTTCTTC.

The chain couples TRBV11-2 to TRBJ1-3; no clear D. Trimming stripped 2 bases from V and 7 bases from J, with 12 bases between. Germline loops: CDR1 SGHAT, CDR2 FQNNGV. CDR3 size: 14 residues. The CDR3 loop is CASSLQRGGNTIYF. CDR3 in DNA: TGTGCCAGCAGCTTACAGCGCGGAGGGAACACCATATATTTT. Based on the CDR3 plus reference TRBV11-2 and TRBJ1-3, the full variable domain is EAGVAQSPRYKIIEKRQSVAFWCNPISGHATLYWYQQILGQGPKLLIQFQNNGVVDDSQLPKDRFSAERLKGVDSTLKIQPAKLEDSAVYLCASSLQRGGNTIYFGEGSWLTVV.

The J gene is TRBJ2-3, the V gene TRBV14; D possibly corresponds to TRBD2 (6 bases). V dropped 0 bases and J dropped 7 bases, with 23 bases sitting between them. The V gene's germline CDR1 is SGHDN and CDR2 FVKESK. This CDR3 has 18 residues. The DNA for the CDR3 is TGTGCCAGCAGCCAAGATCGTGGGCACCTTGGGGGGTTTCATACGCAGTATTTT. Translation gives CASSQDRGHLGGFHTQYF.

This clone has just a few counts. The chain recombines TRBV2 with TRBJ2-5, with TRBD2 as a possible D gene (5 bases). The germline CDR1 and CDR2 sequences are SNHLY and FYNNEI. V lost 5 bases to trimming and J lost 2 bases, with 12 bases between them. The CDR3 sequence is 14 residues long. This CDR3 is CASSRDFIQETQYF. CDR3 nucleotide sequence: TGTGCCAGCAGTCGGGATTTTATTCAAGAGACCCAGTACTTC. The whole variable domain, remainder taken from reference TRBV2 and TRBJ2-5, is EPEVTQTPSHQVTQMGQEVILRCVPISNHLYFYWYRQILGQKVEFLVSFYNNEISEKSEIFDDQFSVERPDGSNFTLKIRSTKLEDSAMYFCASSRDFIQETQYFGPGTRLLVL.

The chain combines TRBV6-6 with TRBJ1-6; D uncertain. Looked up from germline, CDR1 is MNHNY and CDR2 is SVGAGI (reference sequence). CDR3 length equals 13 residues. Trimming left V 6 bases short and J 9 bases short, with 12 bases between. DNA for the CDR3: TGTGCCAGCAGCTCGAACCCGGGTTCACCCCTCCACTTT. It yields the protein CASSSNPGSPLHF.

The chain recombines TRBV5-1 with TRBJ2-3; 11 positions match TRBD2. The CDR3 extends over 15 amino acids. Per the germline V gene, CDR1 is SGHRS and CDR2 is YFSETQ. After removal of 4 bases from V and 3 bases from J, the junction contained 4 bases not matched to a gene. CDR3 DNA sequence: TGCGCCAGCAGCGTGACTAGCGGGGAGACAGATACGCAGTATTTT. It translates to CASSVTSGETDTQYF.

This chain links TRBV5-5 with TRBJ1-1, with 7 nucleotides matching TRBD1. The CDR3 totals 16 residues. Per germline, CDR1 SGHKS and CDR2 YYEKEE (reference sequence). V was pared by 0 bases and J by 2 bases, with 7 bases of the junction left unmatched. As DNA, the CDR3 is TGTGCCAGCAGCTTGGGAGTGACAGGGTTTAACACTGAAGCTTTCTTT. Translated, it gives CASSLGVTGFNTEAFF.